This T cell receptor (beta chain) was identified during a study of blood T cell repertoires in COVID-19. Study overall: Acute and convalescent COVID-19 specimens originated in the United States, Italy and Spain. Sources were T cells, B-cell-depleted T cells, or PBMCs; the material itself was cDNA or gDNA.

Per the original methods: Amplification of reference gene primers provided the estimated nucleated cell counts. TCRdb keeps only in-frame clones here, not all; method: immunoSEQ multiplex PCR. Clonal size and the V and J genes are those of that table, whereas D and trimming came from the DNA. This table holds a few hundred thousand clones, 80% to 85% found once. Looked up from germline, CDR1 is SNHLY and CDR2 is FYNNEI. The ends lost 7 bases at V and 9 bases at J; junction bases unmatched: 8. The CDR3 has 14 amino acids. This clonotype was sampled from a woman in her late teens or twenties with acute or convalescent COVID-19. Sequencing was performed on peripheral blood. The chain joins TRBV2 to TRBJ2-1, with 11 bases aligning to TRBD2. DNA for the CDR3: TGTGCCAGCATGGGACTAGCGGTTTCCCCTGAGCAGTTCTTC. Its protein product is CASMGLAVSPEQFF.